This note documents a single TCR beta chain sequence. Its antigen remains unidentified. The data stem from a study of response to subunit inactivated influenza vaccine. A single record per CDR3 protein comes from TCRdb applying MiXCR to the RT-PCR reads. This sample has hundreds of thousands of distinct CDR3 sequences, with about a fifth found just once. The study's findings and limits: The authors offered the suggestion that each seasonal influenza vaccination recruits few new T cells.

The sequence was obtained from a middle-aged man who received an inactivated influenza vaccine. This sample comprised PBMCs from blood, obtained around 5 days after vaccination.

CDR3 amino acids: CASSLGSGQGVIQYF. DNA of the CDR3: TGTGCCAGCAGCTTAGGATCGGGACAGGGAGTCATTCAGTACTTC. The chain combines TRBV7-2 with TRBJ2-4; TRBD1 matches at 9 bases. The CDR3 sequence is 15 residues long. Germline lookup yields CDR1 SGHTA and CDR2 FQGNSA. V dropped 1 base and J dropped 9; count of bases not matched to a gene: 7.